Each of the 12 T cell receptor beta chains below was sequenced from the same sample in a study of cytomegalovirus exposure and HLA in healthy donors. Some clones are missing from TCRdb's copy, which holds only in-frame ones; the method was immunoSEQ multiplex PCR. The sample holds about 150,000 clones; roughly 93% are singletons and the top ten take 1.5% to 2%. The sequenced material came from PBMCs. These receptors all come from a man aged 18-30 years in good health and CMV-seropositive.

J is TRBJ1-2 and V is TRBV27, with no clear D. Germline CDR1 is MNHEY and CDR2 is SMNVEV (reference sequence). V lost 3 bases and J 2 bases, leaving 10 bases between the germline ends. This CDR3 is built from 14 residues. CDR3 nucleotide sequence: TGTGCCAGCAGTTTTAGCCGGGGAAACTATGGCTACACCTTC. Amino acid sequence: CASSFSRGNYGYTF.

The CDR3 DNA is TGTGCCAGCAGTGAAGCGCGGGACAGGGGAGATCAGCCCCAGCATTTT. Encoded protein: CASSEARDRGDQPQHF. The chain is built from TRBV2 and TRBJ1-5; 10 bases map to TRBD1. The V gene's germline CDR1 is SNHLY and CDR2 FYNNEI. V was clipped by 0 bases and J by 5 bases; unmatched bases: 4. This CDR3 contains 16 residues.

This chain links TRBV27 with TRBJ2-3; 10 positions agree with TRBD1. The CDR3 totals 17 residues. The V gene's germline CDR1 is MNHEY and CDR2 SMNVEV (reference sequence). The ends lost 3 bases at V and 1 base at J; junction bases unmatched: 7. The CDR3 is CASSFTGTGVGTDTQYF. As DNA, the CDR3 is TGTGCCAGCAGTTTCACCGGGACAGGGGTCGGCACAGATACGCAGTATTTT.

The chain recombines TRBV6-1 with TRBJ1-5; weak D call: TRBD1 (6 bases). The V gene lost 6 bases and the J gene lost 2 bases, with 8 bases spanning the gap. Germline lookup yields CDR1 MNHNS and CDR2 SASEGT. This CDR3 contains 13 residues. In DNA form, the CDR3 reads TGTGCCAGCAGGAGACAGGGCAATCAGCCCCAGCATTTT. It translates to CASRRQGNQPQHF.

In nucleotides, the CDR3 is TGTGCCGCTACAGGGGGCCGGGATCAGCCCCAGCATTTT. Its translation is CAATGGRDQPQHF. The chain couples TRBV10-3 to TRBJ1-5; 9 bases align to TRBD1. Germline loops: CDR1 ENHRY, CDR2 SYGVKD. V was clipped by 11 bases and J by 5 bases; unmatched bases: 7. This CDR3 comprises 13 residues.

J is TRBJ2-5 and V is TRBV27; TRBD2 is a possible D gene (5 bases). Trimming took off 6 bases at V and 5 bases at J, with 19 bases between the two ends. This CDR3 contains 15 residues. Germline V lookup: CDR1 MNHEY, CDR2 SMNVEV (reference sequence). The CDR3 coding sequence is TGTGCCAGCAGCTCGGTAATGGGAGCTTGGGAGACCCAGTACTTC. This codes for CASSSVMGAWETQYF.

The gene calls are TRBV2 and TRBJ1-4; 7 nucleotides agree with TRBD1. J lost 0 bases, V lost 8 bases, and 9 bases had no gene match. Germline V CDR1 and CDR2: SNHLY, FYNNEI. The CDR3 consists of 16 residues. This CDR3 reads CASRTGGSATNEKLFF. CDR3 DNA: TGTGCCAGCCGGACAGGAGGTTCGGCAACTAATGAAAAACTGTTTTTT. Filled out from reference TRBV2 and TRBJ1-4, the complete variable domain reads EPEVTQTPSHQVTQMGQEVILRCVPISNHLYFYWYRQILGQKVEFLVSFYNNEISEKSEIFDDQFSVERPDGSNFTLKIRSTKLEDSAMYFCASRTGGSATNEKLFFGSGTQLSVL.

This chain joins TRBV9 and TRBJ2-1; a weak D match, TRBD2 (5 bases). The V and J ends lost 4 bases and 3 bases respectively, with 11 bases between them. The V gene's germline CDR1 is SGDLS and CDR2 YYNGEE. The CDR3 is 14 amino acids. The CDR3 sequence: CASSPRAGYNEQFF. DNA for the CDR3: TGTGCCAGCAGCCCGAGGGCTGGCTACAATGAGCAGTTCTTC. The complete variable domain, with remaining parts taken from reference TRBV9 and TRBJ2-1, reads DSGVTQTPKHLITATGQRVTLRCSPRSGDLSVYWYQQSLDQGLQFLIQYYNGEERAKGNILERFSAQQFPDLHSELNLSSLELGDSALYFCASSPRAGYNEQFFGPGTRLTVL.

This chain connects TRBV5-6 to TRBJ2-2; 11 positions agree with TRBD2. The V and J ends lost 5 bases and 6 bases, in that order; junction bases with no gene match: 6. This CDR3 spans 15 amino acids. Per germline, CDR1 SGHDT and CDR2 YYEEEE. The CDR3 coding sequence is TGTGCCAGCAGTAAACTAGCGGGAGTATCCGGGGAGCTGTTTTTT. As protein: CASSKLAGVSGELFF.

V gene TRBV10-3 combines with J gene TRBJ2-6; D possibly corresponds to TRBD2 (5 bases). Trimming took 10 bases from V and 0 from J, leaving 22 bases between them. Looked up from germline, CDR1 is ENHRY and CDR2 is SYGVKD. The CDR3 totals 18 residues. CDR3 amino acids: CATEGGPSYSSGANVLTF. CDR3 DNA: TGTGCCACCGAGGGCGGTCCTTCATACAGCTCTGGGGCCAACGTCCTGACTTTC.

The chain is built from TRBV28 and TRBJ1-3; 7 positions agree with TRBD1. Germline V gene lookup returns CDR1 MDHEN and CDR2 SYDVKM. Trimming cost V 6 bases and J 3 bases; bases outside gene matches: 17. The CDR3 extends over 18 amino acids. CDR3 nucleotides: TGTGCCAGCAGCAGCAGGGGGTTACGAGGCACCTATGGAAACACCATATATTTT. Protein sequence: CASSSRGLRGTYGNTIYF.

As to this clone: One end of the junction fails to match germline, which may point to a read error. The V and J genes are TRBV19 and TRBJ1-4, with TRBD1 matching 10 bases. The length of the CDR3 is 12 residues. Germline-derived CDR1 and CDR2 are LNHDA and SQIVND (reference sequence). CDR3 DNA sequence: TGTGCCAGTAGTATCCCTGGGACAGGGGTCGTCTTT. It codes for CASSIPGTGVVF.